This paragraph covers one TCR beta chain sequence. Assay used: immunoSEQ multiplex PCR; TCRdb lists only in-frame clones, some missing. Of 40,000 to 60,000 clones in the sample, approximately 84% are singletons; the top ten hold about 8%. These data are taken from a study of PD-1 blockade in mismatch repair-deficient tumors. Study background: Patients had about 13 mismatch repair-deficient cancer types and were previously treated and progressing.

A few pembrolizumab responders had their TCRs sequenced. The germline V gene encodes CDR1 SGHVS and CDR2 FQNEAQ. With V trimmed by 3 bases and J by 2 bases, 12 bases remained unmatched. The CDR3 has 17 amino acids. The TCR originated in an adult with mismatch repair-deficient cancer. Source: peripheral blood, taken about 4.5 months after starting pembrolizumab. The V gene is TRBV7-8, the J gene TRBJ1-2; 7 nucleotides match TRBD1. The CDR3 DNA reads TGTGCCAGCAGCTTTAAATGGGACAGCCAGACAAACTATGGCTACACCTTC. Translation gives CASSFKWDSQTNYGYTF.